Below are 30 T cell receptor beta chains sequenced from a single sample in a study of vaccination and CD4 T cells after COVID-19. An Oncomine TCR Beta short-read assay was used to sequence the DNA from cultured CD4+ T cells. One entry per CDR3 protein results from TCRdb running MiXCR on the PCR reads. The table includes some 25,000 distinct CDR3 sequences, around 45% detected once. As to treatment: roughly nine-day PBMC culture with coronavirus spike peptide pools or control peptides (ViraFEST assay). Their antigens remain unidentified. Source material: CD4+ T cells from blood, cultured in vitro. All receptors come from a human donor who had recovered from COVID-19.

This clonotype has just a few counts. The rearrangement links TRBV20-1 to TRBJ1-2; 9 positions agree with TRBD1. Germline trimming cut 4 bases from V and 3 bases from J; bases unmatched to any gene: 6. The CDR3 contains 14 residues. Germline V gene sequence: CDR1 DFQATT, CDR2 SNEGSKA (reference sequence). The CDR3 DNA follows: TGCAGTGCTAATTCTTGGACAGGGGACTATGGCTACACCTTC. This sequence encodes CSANSWTGDYGYTF.

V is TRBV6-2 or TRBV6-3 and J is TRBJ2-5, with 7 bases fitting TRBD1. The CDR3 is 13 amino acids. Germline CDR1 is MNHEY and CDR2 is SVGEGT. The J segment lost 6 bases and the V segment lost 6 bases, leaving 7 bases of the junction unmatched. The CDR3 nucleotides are TGTGCCAGCAGAGAGACAGGGAATAAGACCCAGTACTTC. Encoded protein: CASRETGNKTQYF.

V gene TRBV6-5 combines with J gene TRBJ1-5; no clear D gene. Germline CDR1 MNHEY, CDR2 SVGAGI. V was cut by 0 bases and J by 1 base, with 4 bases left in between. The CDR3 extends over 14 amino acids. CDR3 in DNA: TGTGCCAGCAGTTACTCGGAGAGCAATCAGCCCCAGCATTTT. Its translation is CASSYSESNQPQHF.

The CDR3 is CASSPTVAQGARYEQYF. The CDR3 region has the DNA TGCGCCAGCAGCCCCACGGTAGCGCAGGGGGCGCGTTACGAGCAGTACTTC. The chain joins TRBV4-3 to TRBJ2-7; the match to TRBD1 covers 8 bases. Germline V gene sequence: CDR1 LGHNA, CDR2 YSLEER. Trimming took 4 bases from V and 4 from J; bases not matched to a gene: 15. The CDR3 runs to 17 residues.

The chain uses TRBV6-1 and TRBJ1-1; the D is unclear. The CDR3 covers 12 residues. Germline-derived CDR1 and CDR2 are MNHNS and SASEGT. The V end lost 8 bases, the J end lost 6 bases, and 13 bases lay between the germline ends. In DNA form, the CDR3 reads TGTGCCAGCCAAGGCTTGGTTTCTGAAGCTTTCTTT. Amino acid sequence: CASQGLVSEAFF.

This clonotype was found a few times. The chain's CDR3 is CASRNGGTRAYEQYF. The DNA of the CDR3 is TGTGCCAGCAGAAATGGAGGGACAAGGGCCTACGAGCAGTACTTC. The rearrangement joins TRBV7-9 to TRBJ2-7; the D gene could be TRBD1 or TRBD2 (6 bases each). Germline V gene data show CDR1 as SEHNR and CDR2 as FQNEAQ (reference sequence). The CDR3 is 15 amino acids. V dropped 6 bases and J dropped 2 bases, with 17 bases sitting between them.

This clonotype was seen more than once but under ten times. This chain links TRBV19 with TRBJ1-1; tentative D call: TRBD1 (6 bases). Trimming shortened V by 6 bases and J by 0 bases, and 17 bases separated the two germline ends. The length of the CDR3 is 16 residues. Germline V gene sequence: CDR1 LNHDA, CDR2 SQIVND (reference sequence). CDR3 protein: CASSLTGRNLNTEAFF. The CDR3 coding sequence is TGTGCCAGTAGCCTAACAGGGCGTAATCTGAACACTGAAGCTTTCTTT.

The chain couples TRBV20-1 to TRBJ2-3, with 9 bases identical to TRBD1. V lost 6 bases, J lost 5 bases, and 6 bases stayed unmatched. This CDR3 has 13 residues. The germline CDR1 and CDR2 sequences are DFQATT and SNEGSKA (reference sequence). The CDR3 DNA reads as TGCAGTGCAAACAGGGGGCGCATAGATACGCAGTATTTT. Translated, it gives CSANRGRIDTQYF.

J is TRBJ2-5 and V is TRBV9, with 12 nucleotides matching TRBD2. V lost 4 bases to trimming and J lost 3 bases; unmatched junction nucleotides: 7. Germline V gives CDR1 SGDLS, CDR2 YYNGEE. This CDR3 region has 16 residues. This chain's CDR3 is CASSLTSGGPKETQYF. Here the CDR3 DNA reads TGTGCCAGCAGCCTTACTAGCGGGGGGCCCAAAGAGACCCAGTACTTC. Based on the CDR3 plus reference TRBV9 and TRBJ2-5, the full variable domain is DSGVTQTPKHLITATGQRVTLRCSPRSGDLSVYWYQQSLDQGLQFLIQYYNGEERAKGNILERFSAQQFPDLHSELNLSSLELGDSALYFCASSLTSGGPKETQYFGPGTRLLVL.

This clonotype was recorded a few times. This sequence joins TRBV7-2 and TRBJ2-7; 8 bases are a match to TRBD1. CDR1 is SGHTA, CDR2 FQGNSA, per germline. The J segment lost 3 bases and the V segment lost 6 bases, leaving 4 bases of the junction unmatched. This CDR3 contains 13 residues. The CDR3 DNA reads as TGTGCCAGCAGTCGGGACAGGATCTACGAGCAGTACTTC. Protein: CASSRDRIYEQYF.

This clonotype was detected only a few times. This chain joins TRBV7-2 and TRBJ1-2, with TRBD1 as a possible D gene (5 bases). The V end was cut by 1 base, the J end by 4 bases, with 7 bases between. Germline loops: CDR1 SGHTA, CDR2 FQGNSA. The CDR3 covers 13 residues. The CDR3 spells CASSLGTIYGYTF. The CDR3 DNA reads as TGTGCCAGCAGCTTAGGGACAATCTATGGCTACACCTTC.

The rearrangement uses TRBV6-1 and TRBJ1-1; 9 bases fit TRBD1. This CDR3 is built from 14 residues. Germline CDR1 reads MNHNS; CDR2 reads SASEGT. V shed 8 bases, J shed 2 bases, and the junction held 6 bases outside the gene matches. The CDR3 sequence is CASVGTGPNTEAFF. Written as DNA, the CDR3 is TGTGCCAGCGTAGGGACAGGGCCCAACACTGAAGCTTTCTTT.

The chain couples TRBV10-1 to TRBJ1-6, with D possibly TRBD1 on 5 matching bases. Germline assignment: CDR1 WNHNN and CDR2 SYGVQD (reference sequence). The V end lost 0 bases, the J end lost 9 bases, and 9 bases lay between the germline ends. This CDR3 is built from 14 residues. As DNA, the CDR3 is TGCGCCAGCAGTGAGTCGGGGGAACGTTCACCCCTCCACTTT. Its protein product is CASSESGERSPLHF.

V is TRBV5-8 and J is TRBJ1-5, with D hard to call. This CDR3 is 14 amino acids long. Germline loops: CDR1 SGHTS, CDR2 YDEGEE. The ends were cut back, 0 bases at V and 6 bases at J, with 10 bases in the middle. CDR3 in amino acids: CASSLDVGRQPQHF. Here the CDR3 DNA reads TGTGCCAGCAGCTTGGACGTAGGGCGTCAGCCCCAGCATTTT.

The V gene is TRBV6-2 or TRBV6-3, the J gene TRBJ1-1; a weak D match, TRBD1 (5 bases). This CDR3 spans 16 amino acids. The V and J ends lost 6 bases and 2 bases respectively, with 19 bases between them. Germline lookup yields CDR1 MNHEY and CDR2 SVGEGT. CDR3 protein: CASRTVYAGSNTEAFF. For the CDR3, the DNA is TGTGCCAGCAGGACAGTATATGCGGGGTCAAACACTGAAGCTTTCTTT.

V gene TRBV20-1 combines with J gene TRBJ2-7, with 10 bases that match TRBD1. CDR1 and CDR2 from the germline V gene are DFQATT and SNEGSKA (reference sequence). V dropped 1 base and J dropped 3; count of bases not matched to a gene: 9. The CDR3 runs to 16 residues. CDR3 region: CSARGGWGQGFYEQYF. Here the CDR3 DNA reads TGCAGTGCTAGAGGTGGGTGGGGACAGGGGTTCTACGAGCAGTACTTC.

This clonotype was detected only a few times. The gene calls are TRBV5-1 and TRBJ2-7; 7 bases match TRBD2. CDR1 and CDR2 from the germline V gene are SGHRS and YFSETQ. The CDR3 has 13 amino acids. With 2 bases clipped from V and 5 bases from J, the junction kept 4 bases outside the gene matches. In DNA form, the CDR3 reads TGCGCCAGCAGCTTAGCGGGGCGGAACGAGCAGTACTTC. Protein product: CASSLAGRNEQYF. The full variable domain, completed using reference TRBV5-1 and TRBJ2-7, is KAGVTQTPRYLIKTRGQQVTLSCSPISGHRSVSWYQQTPGQGLQFLFEYFSETQRNKGNFPGRFSGRQFSNSRSEMNVSTLELGDSALYLCASSLAGRNEQYFGPGTRLTVT.

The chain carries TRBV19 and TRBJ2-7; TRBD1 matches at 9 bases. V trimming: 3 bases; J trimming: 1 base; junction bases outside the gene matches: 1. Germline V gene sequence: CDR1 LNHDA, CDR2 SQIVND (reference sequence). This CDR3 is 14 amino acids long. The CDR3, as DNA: TGTGCCAGTAGTATGGGGACAGGGTCCTACGAGCAGTACTTC. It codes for CASSMGTGSYEQYF.

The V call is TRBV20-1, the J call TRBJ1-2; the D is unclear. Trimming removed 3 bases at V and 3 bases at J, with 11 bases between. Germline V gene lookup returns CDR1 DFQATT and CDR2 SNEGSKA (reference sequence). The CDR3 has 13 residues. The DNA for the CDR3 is TGCAGTGCTAGGGCAGGCAGTGACTATGGCTACACCTTC. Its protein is CSARAGSDYGYTF.

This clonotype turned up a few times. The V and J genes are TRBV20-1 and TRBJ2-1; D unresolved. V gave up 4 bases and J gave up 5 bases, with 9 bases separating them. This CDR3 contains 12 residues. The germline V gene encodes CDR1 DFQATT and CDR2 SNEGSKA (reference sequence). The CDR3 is CSATKVNNEQFF. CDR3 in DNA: TGCAGTGCTACCAAAGTAAACAATGAGCAGTTCTTC.

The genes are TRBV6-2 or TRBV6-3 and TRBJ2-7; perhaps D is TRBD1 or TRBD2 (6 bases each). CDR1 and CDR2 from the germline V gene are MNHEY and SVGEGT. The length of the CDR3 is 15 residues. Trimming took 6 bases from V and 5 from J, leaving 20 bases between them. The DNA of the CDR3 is TGTGCCAGCAGGGACCCTAGCGTCGGGGGCCACGAGCAGTACTTC. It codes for CASRDPSVGGHEQYF.

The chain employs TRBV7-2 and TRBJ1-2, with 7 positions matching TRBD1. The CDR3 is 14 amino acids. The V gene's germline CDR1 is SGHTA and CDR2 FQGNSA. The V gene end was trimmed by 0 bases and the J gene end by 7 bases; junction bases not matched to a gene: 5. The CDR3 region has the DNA TGTGCCAGCAGCTTAGCTACGGCAGGGGGTGGCTACACCTTC. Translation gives CASSLATAGGGYTF. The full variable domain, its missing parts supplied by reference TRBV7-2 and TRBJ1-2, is GAGVSQSPSNKVTEKGKDVELRCDPISGHTALYWYRQSLGQGLEFLIYFQGNSAPDKSGLPSDRFSAERTGGSVSTLTIQRTQQEDSAVYLCASSLATAGGGYTFGSGTRLTVV.

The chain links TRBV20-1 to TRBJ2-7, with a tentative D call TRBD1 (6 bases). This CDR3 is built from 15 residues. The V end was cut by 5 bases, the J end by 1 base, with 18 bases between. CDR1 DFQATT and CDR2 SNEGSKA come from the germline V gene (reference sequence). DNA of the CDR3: TGCAGTGCTTCCGGGACACCCTCAGAGTCCTACGAGCAGTACTTC. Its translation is CSASGTPSESYEQYF.

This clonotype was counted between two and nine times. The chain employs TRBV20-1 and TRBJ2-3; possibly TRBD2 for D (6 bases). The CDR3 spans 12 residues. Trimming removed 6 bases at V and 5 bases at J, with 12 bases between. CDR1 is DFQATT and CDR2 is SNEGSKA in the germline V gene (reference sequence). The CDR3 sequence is CSAVGTLDTQYF. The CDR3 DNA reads TGCAGTGCCGTCGGGACTTTAGATACGCAGTATTTT.

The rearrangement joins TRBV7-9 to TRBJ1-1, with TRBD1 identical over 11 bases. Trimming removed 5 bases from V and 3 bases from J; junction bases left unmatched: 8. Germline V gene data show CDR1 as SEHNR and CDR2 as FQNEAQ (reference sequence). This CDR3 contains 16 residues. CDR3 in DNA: TGTGCCAGCAGCCCCCGGACAGGGGGCATGTACACTGAAGCTTTCTTT. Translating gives CASSPRTGGMYTEAFF.

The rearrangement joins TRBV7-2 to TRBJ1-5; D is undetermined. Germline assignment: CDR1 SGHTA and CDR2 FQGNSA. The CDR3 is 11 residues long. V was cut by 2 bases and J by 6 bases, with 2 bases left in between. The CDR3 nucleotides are TGTGCCAGCAGCTTATCTCAGCCCCAGCATTTT. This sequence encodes CASSLSQPQHF.

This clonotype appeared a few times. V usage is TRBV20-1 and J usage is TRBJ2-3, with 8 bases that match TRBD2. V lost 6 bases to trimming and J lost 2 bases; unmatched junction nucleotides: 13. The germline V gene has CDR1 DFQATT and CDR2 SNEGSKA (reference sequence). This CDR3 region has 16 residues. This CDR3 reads CSALGVQREITDTQYF. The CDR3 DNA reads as TGCAGTGCCCTCGGGGTACAGCGGGAGATCACAGATACGCAGTATTTT.

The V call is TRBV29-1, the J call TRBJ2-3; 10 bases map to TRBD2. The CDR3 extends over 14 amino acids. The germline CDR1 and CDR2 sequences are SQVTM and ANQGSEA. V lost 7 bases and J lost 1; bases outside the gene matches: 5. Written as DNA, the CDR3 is TGCAGCGCCTTAGCGGGAGGAGGCACAGATACGCAGTATTTT. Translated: CSALAGGGTDTQYF.

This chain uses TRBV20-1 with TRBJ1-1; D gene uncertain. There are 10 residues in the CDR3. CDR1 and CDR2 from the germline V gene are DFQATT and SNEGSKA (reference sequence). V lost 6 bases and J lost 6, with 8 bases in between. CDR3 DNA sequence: TGCAGTGCCCCTGATCCTGAAGCTTTCTTT. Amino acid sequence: CSAPDPEAFF.

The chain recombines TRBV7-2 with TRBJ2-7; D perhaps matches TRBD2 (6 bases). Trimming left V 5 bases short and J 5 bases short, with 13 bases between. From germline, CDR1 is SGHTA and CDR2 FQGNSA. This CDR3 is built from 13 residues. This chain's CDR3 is CASSPPRLDEQYF. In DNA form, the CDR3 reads TGTGCCAGCAGCCCCCCCCGACTAGACGAGCAGTACTTC.